This T cell receptor beta chain was identified in a study of T cells in Graves' hyperthyroidism and ophthalmopathy. Study conclusions and caveats: The model predicted ophthalmopathy a median around six months before onset. Among thyroid clonotypes expanded above 0.001, most also appeared in blood.

This clonotype has a count of ten or more. Its antigen is not known. Germline values: CDR1 SGHRS, CDR2 YFSETQ. With V trimmed by 6 bases and J by 6 bases, 4 bases remained unmatched. The CDR3 extends over 13 amino acids. Under 3 months was the duration of disease in ophthalmopathy patients, who also had a Clinical Activity Score of at least 3 and a NOSPECS grade of at least 4. RNA transcripts served as the template for amplifying TCR beta CDR3 regions. First-round RT-PCR of the TCR CDR3 relied on the HTBI primer set. TCRdb independently ran MiXCR on the multiplex PCR reads; one entry per CDR3 protein. The data hold roughly 600,000 distinct CDR3 sequences, with approximately 14% observed a single time.

V usage is TRBV5-1 and J usage is TRBJ2-1; 9 bases fit TRBD1. This sequence originates from a woman in her 50s with Graves' ophthalmopathy. Sequenced: blood. Here the CDR3 DNA reads TGCGCCAGCAAACAGGGGGCGGGCAATGAGCAGTTCTTC. Translating it yields CASKQGAGNEQFF.